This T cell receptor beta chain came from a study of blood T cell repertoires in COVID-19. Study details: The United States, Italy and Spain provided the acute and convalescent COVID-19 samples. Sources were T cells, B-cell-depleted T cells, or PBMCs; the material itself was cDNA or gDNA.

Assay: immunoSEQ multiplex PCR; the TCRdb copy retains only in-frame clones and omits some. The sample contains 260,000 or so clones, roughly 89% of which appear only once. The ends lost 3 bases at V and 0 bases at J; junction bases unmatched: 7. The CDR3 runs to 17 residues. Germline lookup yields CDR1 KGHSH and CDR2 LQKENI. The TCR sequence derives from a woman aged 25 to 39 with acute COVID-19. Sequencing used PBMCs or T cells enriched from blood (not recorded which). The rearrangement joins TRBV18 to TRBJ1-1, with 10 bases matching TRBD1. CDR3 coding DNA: TGTGCCAGCTCACCCTACGGGACAGGGGATATGAACACTGAAGCTTTCTTT. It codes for CASSPYGTGDMNTEAFF.